Sequencing of this T cell receptor beta chain was carried out in a study of regulatory T cells in long-lasting Graves disease. Arm-PCR of CDR3 regions with iRepertoire HTBI primers generated TCR beta libraries. TCRdb processed the multiplex PCR reads anew with MiXCR; each CDR3 protein has one entry. The sample gives roughly 500,000 distinct CDR3 sequences, about 13% of which show up once; about 10% is in the top ten. Overall study results and limits: Newly diagnosed patients had higher TCR diversity than persistent Graves' patients did.

Stated time point: newly diagnosed GD, antithyroid drugs for less than 3 months. After RNA was extracted from PBMCs, the TCR library was made from it. The CDR3 runs to 12 residues. Trimming removed 5 bases at V and 9 bases at J, with 14 bases between. Germline V gene sequence: CDR1 SEHNR, CDR2 FQNEAQ (reference sequence). This clonotype was picked up a small number of times. Its target is unknown. These data were also filed under a second study, of T cells in Graves' hyperthyroidism and ophthalmopathy.

This receptor was taken from a man in his thirties or forties with Graves disease. The sequencing used peripheral blood mononuclear cells (PBMCs), collected at new diagnosis, from a patient treated with antithyroid drugs. The chain combines TRBV7-9 with TRBJ2-7; D is tentatively TRBD1 or TRBD2 (5 bases each). The CDR3 here is CASSNRRGRQYF. The CDR3, as DNA: TGTGCCAGCAGCAACCGACGGGGCCGGCAGTACTTC.